These T cell receptor beta chains were read from a single sample in a study of T cell responses to AZD1222 COVID-19 vaccine. Some clones are missing from TCRdb's copy, which holds only in-frame ones; the method was immunoSEQ multiplex PCR. The sample yields 150,000 to 200,000 clones, about 86% seen once. Source: peripheral blood, taken 28 days after the second AZD1222 dose. The receptors were gathered from an adult who received the AZD1222 COVID-19 vaccine. Both conserved end residues are part of each CDR3. A D gene is named only where the DNA matches it firmly.

j_call v_call d_call cdr3_nt cdr3_aa
TRBJ2-7 TRBV9 NA TGTGCCAGCAGCCCGCGCATAGATAACTACGAGCAGTACTTC CASSPRIDNYEQYF
TRBJ2-2 TRBV6-5 NA TGTGCCAGCAGGGGGACCAACACCGGGGAGCTGTTTTTT CASRGTNTGELFF
TRBJ2-1 TRBV18 TRBD1 TGTGCCAGCTCACCTGAGACAGGGGTTGGTATTGAGCAGTTCTTC CASSPETGVGIEQFF
TRBJ2-5 TRBV15 NA TGTGCCACCAGCAGGTTAGAGACCCAGTACTTC CATSRLETQYF
TRBJ1-6 TRBV7-2 NA TGTGCCAGCAGCTTAGGCGCGGGTCAGGGGTCACCCCTCCACTTT CASSLGAGQGSPLHF
TRBJ1-6 TRBV7-3 NA TGTGCCAGCAGCTTCCAGGGTACTAATTCACCCCTCCACTTT CASSFQGTNSPLHF
TRBJ1-2 TRBV30 TRBD1 TGTGCCTGGAGTGTAGGGACAGCCTATGGCTACACCTTC CAWSVGTAYGYTF
TRBJ1-1 TRBV9 NA TGTGCCAGCAGCGCCGGGGACGAAAACACTGAAGCTTTCTTT CASSAGDENTEAFF
TRBJ2-1 TRBV6-4 NA TGTGCCAGCAGTGACGTCGGGTTACGGCAGTTCTTC CASSDVGLRQFF
TRBJ1-2 TRBV25-1 NA TGTGCCAGCAGTGAATTTCGGGCTAACTATGGCTACACCTTC CASSEFRANYGYTF
TRBJ2-3 TRBV9 NA TGTGCCAGCAGCGTGGGAGGGGGGGGCACAGATACGCAGTATTTT CASSVGGGGTDTQYF
TRBJ1-5 TRBV7-2 TRBD1 TGTGCCAGCAGCTTAGTAGCAGGGGGAGAACAGCCCCAGCATTTT CASSLVAGGEQPQHF
TRBJ2-3 TRBV12-3/TRBV12-4 NA TGTGCCAGCGACCTGACCGGGGCCCGACAGTATTTT CASDLTGARQYF
TRBJ1-5 TRBV2 NA TGTGCCAGCAGACCCCGGACGGGTTTAGATCAGCCCCAGCATTTT CASRPRTGLDQPQHF
TRBJ1-2 TRBV10-3 NA TGTGCCATCAGTGGAACCTATGGCTACACCTTC CAISGTYGYTF
TRBJ2-2 TRBV5-1 TRBD2 TGCGCCAGCAGCGGACGGGGGGGCCAGTCCACCGGGGAGCTGTTTTTT CASSGRGGQSTGELFF
TRBJ2-7 TRBV23-1 TRBD1 TGCGCCAGCACCTGTTACAGGGGATACGAGCAGTACTTC CASTCYRGYEQYF
TRBJ1-4 TRBV10-3 NA TGTGCCATCAGTGAGTTGGCAGGACGGGAAAAACTGTTTTTT CAISELAGREKLFF
TRBJ2-7 TRBV19 TRBD1 TGTGCCAGTAGTATCGGGACAGGAGGAAACGAGCAGTACTTC CASSIGTGGNEQYF
TRBJ1-1 TRBV6-5 TRBD1 TGTGCCAGCAGCAGACAGGGAGGAGGCACTGAAGCTTTCTTT CASSRQGGGTEAFF
TRBJ2-3 TRBV9 NA TGTGCCAGCAGCGTAACGGGGATCACAGATACGCAGTATTTT CASSVTGITDTQYF
TRBJ1-3 TRBV5-4 NA TGTGCCAGCAGCTTGACAGGGTTTGGAAACACCATATATTTT CASSLTGFGNTIYF
TRBJ2-2 TRBV18 TRBD2 TGTGCCAGCTCACCACCAGCGGGGGTGACCGGGGAGCTGTTTTTT CASSPPAGVTGELFF